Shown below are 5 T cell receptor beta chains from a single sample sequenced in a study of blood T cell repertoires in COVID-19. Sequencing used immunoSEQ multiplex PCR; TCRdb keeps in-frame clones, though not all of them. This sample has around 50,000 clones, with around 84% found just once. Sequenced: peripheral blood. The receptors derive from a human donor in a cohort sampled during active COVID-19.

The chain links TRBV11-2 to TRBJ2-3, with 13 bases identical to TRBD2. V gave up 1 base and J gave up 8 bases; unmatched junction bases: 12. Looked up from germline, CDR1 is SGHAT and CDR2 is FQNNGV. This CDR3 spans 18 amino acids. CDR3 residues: CASSLGPAGTSGAGTQYF. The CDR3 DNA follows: TGTGCCAGCAGCTTAGGTCCCGCGGGGACTAGCGGGGCAGGTACGCAGTATTTT.

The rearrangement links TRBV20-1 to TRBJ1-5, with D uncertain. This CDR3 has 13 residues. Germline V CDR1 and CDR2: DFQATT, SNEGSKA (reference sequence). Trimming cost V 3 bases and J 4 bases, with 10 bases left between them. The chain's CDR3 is CSASGQSNQPQHF. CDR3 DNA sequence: TGCAGTGCTAGTGGCCAGTCGAATCAGCCCCAGCATTTT.

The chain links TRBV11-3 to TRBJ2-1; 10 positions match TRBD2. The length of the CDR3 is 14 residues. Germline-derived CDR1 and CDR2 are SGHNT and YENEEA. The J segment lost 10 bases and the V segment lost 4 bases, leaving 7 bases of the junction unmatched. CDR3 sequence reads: CASSSGAGLAEQFF. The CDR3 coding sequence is TGTGCCAGCAGCTCAGGGGCGGGACTAGCGGAGCAGTTCTTC.

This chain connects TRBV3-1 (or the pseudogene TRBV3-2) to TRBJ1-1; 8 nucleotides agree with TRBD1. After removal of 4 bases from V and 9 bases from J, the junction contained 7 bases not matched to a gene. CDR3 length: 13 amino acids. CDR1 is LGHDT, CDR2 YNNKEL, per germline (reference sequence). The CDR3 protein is CASSRGQAYKAFF. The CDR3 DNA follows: TGTGCCAGCAGCCGGGGACAGGCGTATAAAGCTTTCTTT.

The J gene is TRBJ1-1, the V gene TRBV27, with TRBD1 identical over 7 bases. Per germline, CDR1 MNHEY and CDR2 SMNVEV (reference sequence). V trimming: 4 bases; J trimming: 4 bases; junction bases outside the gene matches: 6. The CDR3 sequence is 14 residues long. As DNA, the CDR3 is TGTGCCAGCAGTTCCCAGGGGGGAAGCACTGAAGCTTTCTTT. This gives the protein CASSSQGGSTEAFF.